This record concerns one TCR beta chain sequence. The entry originates in a study of T-cell memory formation after mild COVID-19. Each CDR3 protein is one row after TCRdb ran MiXCR on the 5' RACE reads. The table records about 400,000 distinct CDR3 sequences, 24% of them present only once. CDR1 is SGHTA and CDR2 is FQGNSA in the germline V gene. This CDR3 has 13 residues. Trimming removed 4 bases at V and 6 bases at J, with 12 bases between. This receptor was obtained from an adult woman who had mild COVID-19 (a few samples of this study predate the infection). Cell type and time point are not known. The sequenced sample consisted of PBMCs or a T cell subset sorted from them (not recorded which). The chain recombines TRBV7-2 with TRBJ1-2, with TRBD1 as a possible D gene (5 bases). As DNA, the CDR3 is TGTGCCAGCAGCTCACGGAGGGGAGATGGCTACACCTTC. The encoded protein is CASSSRRGDGYTF.